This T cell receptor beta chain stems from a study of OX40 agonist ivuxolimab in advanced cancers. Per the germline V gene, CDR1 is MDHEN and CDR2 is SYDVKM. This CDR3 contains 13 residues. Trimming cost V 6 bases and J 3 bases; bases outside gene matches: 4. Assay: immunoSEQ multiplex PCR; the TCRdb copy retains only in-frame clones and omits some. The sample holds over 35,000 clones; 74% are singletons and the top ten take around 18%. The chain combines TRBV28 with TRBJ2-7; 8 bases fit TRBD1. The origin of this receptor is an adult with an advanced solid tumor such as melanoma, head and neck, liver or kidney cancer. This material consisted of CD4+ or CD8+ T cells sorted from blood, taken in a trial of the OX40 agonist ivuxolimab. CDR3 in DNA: TGTGCCAGCAGAAAAACAGGGGGCTACGAGCAGTACTTC. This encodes CASRKTGGYEQYF.